The rows below give T cell receptor beta chains drawn from one sample of a study of T cell responses to AZD1222 COVID-19 vaccine. TCRdb's copy holds only in-frame clones and misses some; the assay was immunoSEQ multiplex PCR. The profile covers approximately 69,000 clones, with around four fifths appearing a single time and 25% taken by the ten largest. The sequencing here drew on peripheral blood, taken 28 days after the second AZD1222 dose. Every receptor here comes from an adult who received the AZD1222 COVID-19 vaccine. Both conserved end residues are part of each CDR3. A D gene is named only where the DNA matches it firmly. Part of the rows lack a size; the others show once, few, many or a class for expanded clones.

J gene: TRBJ1-1
D gene: .
CDR3 length: 16
V gene: TRBV2
clone size: .
CDR3 DNA: TGTGCCAGCAGCCCCCTCTTGCCAGGGCTGAACACTGAAGCTTTCTTT
CDR3 protein: CASSPLLPGLNTEAFF

J gene: TRBJ1-1
D gene: .
CDR3 length: 15
V gene: TRBV19
clone size: few
CDR3 DNA: TGTGCCAGTAGTCCCGGGGGCAGGGCGGCGTTTGAAGCTTTCTTT
CDR3 protein: CASSPGGRAAFEAFF

J gene: TRBJ1-2
D gene: .
CDR3 length: 14
V gene: TRBV6-5
clone size: .
CDR3 DNA: TGTGCCAGCAGTTACTCGGGGGCGAAGTCTGGCTACACCTTC
CDR3 protein: CASSYSGAKSGYTF

J gene: TRBJ1-2
D gene: .
CDR3 length: 19
V gene: TRBV23-1
clone size: .
CDR3 DNA: TGCGCCAGCTTAAGTATCGACAGGACCAACTCAAAACTCTGCTATGGCTACACCTTC
CDR3 protein: CASLSIDRTNSKLCYGYTF

J gene: TRBJ2-4
D gene: .
CDR3 length: 11
V gene: TRBV6-5
clone size: few
CDR3 DNA: TGTGCCAGCTGGGGGACAAACATTCAGTACTTC
CDR3 protein: CASWGTNIQYF

J gene: TRBJ1-1
D gene: .
CDR3 length: 13
V gene: TRBV25-1
clone size: .
CDR3 DNA: TGTGCCAGCAGTGGACAATATAACCCTGAAGCTTTCTTT
CDR3 protein: CASSGQYNPEAFF

J gene: TRBJ2-1
D gene: .
CDR3 length: 12
V gene: TRBV10-1
clone size: .
CDR3 DNA: TGCGCCAGCAGCGACAGGTCCGATGAGCAGTTCTTC
CDR3 protein: CASSDRSDEQFF

J gene: TRBJ1-5
D gene: .
CDR3 length: 19
V gene: TRBV19
clone size: .
CDR3 DNA: TGTGCCAGTAGCCCCTCAGGGATTGGGGGCAGGGGCGGCAATCAGCCCCAGCATTTT
CDR3 protein: CASSPSGIGGRGGNQPQHF

J gene: TRBJ2-3
D gene: .
CDR3 length: 13
V gene: TRBV2
clone size: once
CDR3 DNA: TGTGCCAGCAGTTTAAGAGGGACAGATACGCAGTATTTT
CDR3 protein: CASSLRGTDTQYF

J gene: TRBJ2-1
D gene: .
CDR3 length: 14
V gene: TRBV4-1
clone size: .
CDR3 DNA: TGCGCCAGCAGCCAAGATCTGGGGGCAGGTGAGCAGTTCTTC
CDR3 protein: CASSQDLGAGEQFF

J gene: TRBJ2-3
D gene: .
CDR3 length: 15
V gene: TRBV30
clone size: few
CDR3 DNA: TGTGCCTGGAGTGTTTGGAAGGGGAAGGGAGATACGCAGTATTTT
CDR3 protein: CAWSVWKGKGDTQYF

J gene: TRBJ2-7
D gene: TRBD2
CDR3 length: 16
V gene: TRBV5-4
clone size: .
CDR3 DNA: TGTGCCAGCAGCTTGGGGGGGGCTAGCGGGAGTTTAATGCAGTACTTC
CDR3 protein: CASSLGGASGSLMQYF

J gene: TRBJ1-1
D gene: .
CDR3 length: 14
V gene: TRBV6-5
clone size: few
CDR3 DNA: TGTGCCAGCAGTCTACAGGTGTTTGAGACTGAAGCTTTCTTT
CDR3 protein: CASSLQVFETEAFF

J gene: TRBJ2-1
D gene: .
CDR3 length: 14
V gene: TRBV5-4
clone size: .
CDR3 DNA: TGTGCCAGCAGCTTAAGTCGTCAGATCAATGAGCAGTTCTTC
CDR3 protein: CASSLSRQINEQFF

J gene: TRBJ1-2
D gene: .
CDR3 length: 12
V gene: TRBV19
clone size: .
CDR3 DNA: TGTGCCAGTAGTCAGGGATACTATGGCTACACCTTC
CDR3 protein: CASSQGYYGYTF

J gene: TRBJ1-1
D gene: TRBD1
CDR3 length: 16
V gene: TRBV5-1
clone size: .
CDR3 DNA: TGCGCCAGCAGCTCGCAGACAGGGGCCCTGAACACTGAAGCTTTCTTT
CDR3 protein: CASSSQTGALNTEAFF

J gene: TRBJ2-7
D gene: .
CDR3 length: 14
V gene: TRBV9
clone size: once
CDR3 DNA: TGTGCCAGCAGCGCATCGGACAGTATTTACGAGCAGTACTTC
CDR3 protein: CASSASDSIYEQYF

J gene: TRBJ2-1
D gene: .
CDR3 length: 14
V gene: TRBV11-2
clone size: .
CDR3 DNA: TGTGCCAGCAGCTACGGGCAGAGTTACAATGAGCAGTTCTTC
CDR3 protein: CASSYGQSYNEQFF

J gene: TRBJ1-1
D gene: .
CDR3 length: 14
V gene: TRBV6-5
clone size: .
CDR3 DNA: TGTGCCAGCAGACGATCGGCGGAGTACACTGAAGCTTTCTTT
CDR3 protein: CASRRSAEYTEAFF

J gene: TRBJ1-1
D gene: TRBD1
CDR3 length: 16
V gene: TRBV27
clone size: .
CDR3 DNA: TGTGCCAGCAGCCGAATGGGGACAGCTATGAACACTGAAGCTTTCTTT
CDR3 protein: CASSRMGTAMNTEAFF

J gene: TRBJ2-1
D gene: .
CDR3 length: 13
V gene: TRBV6-4
clone size: .
CDR3 DNA: TGTGCCAGCAGTTATAGACTGGGCGGTGAGCAGTTCTTC
CDR3 protein: CASSYRLGGEQFF

J gene: TRBJ2-1
D gene: .
CDR3 length: 13
V gene: TRBV5-1
clone size: few
CDR3 DNA: TGCGCCAGCAGCTTTTCAGTCGGCCATGAGCAGTTCTTC
CDR3 protein: CASSFSVGHEQFF

J gene: TRBJ2-1
D gene: .
CDR3 length: 13
V gene: TRBV12-3/TRBV12-4
clone size: .
CDR3 DNA: TGTGCCAGCAGCGGGCTTTCCTACAATGAGCAGTTCTTC
CDR3 protein: CASSGLSYNEQFF

J gene: TRBJ1-5
D gene: TRBD1
CDR3 length: 14
V gene: TRBV3-1/TRBV3-2
clone size: .
CDR3 DNA: TGTGCCAGCAGCCTCGGGACAGGATGGCAGCCCCAGCATTTT
CDR3 protein: CASSLGTGWQPQHF

J gene: TRBJ2-6
D gene: TRBD1
CDR3 length: 15
V gene: TRBV2
clone size: .
CDR3 DNA: TGTGCCAGCAGCCTAACAGGGGCTGGGGCCAACGTCCTGACTTTC
CDR3 protein: CASSLTGAGANVLTF

J gene: TRBJ1-5
D gene: .
CDR3 length: 13
V gene: TRBV5-6
clone size: .
CDR3 DNA: TGTGCCAGCAGCTTGGGCGGAGATCAGCCCCAGCATTTT
CDR3 protein: CASSLGGDQPQHF

J gene: TRBJ2-3
D gene: TRBD1
CDR3 length: 16
V gene: TRBV3-1/TRBV3-2
clone size: .
CDR3 DNA: TGTGCCAGCAGCCACCTGACAGGGATAAGGACAGATACGCAGTATTTT
CDR3 protein: CASSHLTGIRTDTQYF

J gene: TRBJ1-2
D gene: .
CDR3 length: 10
V gene: TRBV19
clone size: .
CDR3 DNA: TGTGCCAGTGGGACTTACGGCTACACCTTC
CDR3 protein: CASGTYGYTF

J gene: TRBJ2-7
D gene: TRBD2
CDR3 length: 10
V gene: TRBV19
clone size: .
CDR3 DNA: TGTGCCGCGGGGGAGAACGAGCAGTACTTC
CDR3 protein: CAAGENEQYF

J gene: TRBJ1-4
D gene: TRBD1
CDR3 length: 15
V gene: TRBV5-1
clone size: .
CDR3 DNA: TGCGCCAGCAGCTGGACAGGGAAGTCTGACGAAAAACTGTTTTTT
CDR3 protein: CASSWTGKSDEKLFF

J gene: TRBJ2-5
D gene: .
CDR3 length: 14
V gene: TRBV5-4
clone size: .
CDR3 DNA: TGTGCCAGCAGCTCGGACTCTCAAGGGGGGACCCAGTACTTC
CDR3 protein: CASSSDSQGGTQYF

J gene: TRBJ1-2
D gene: .
CDR3 length: 16
V gene: TRBV7-9
clone size: .
CDR3 DNA: TGTGCCAGCAGCTCGTCCGGAGGGGGAGGCAGCTATGGCTACACCTTC
CDR3 protein: CASSSSGGGGSYGYTF

J gene: TRBJ1-6
D gene: .
CDR3 length: 15
V gene: TRBV6-4
clone size: .
CDR3 DNA: TGTGCCAGCAGCGTTAATCGGGACTATAATTCACCCCTCCACTTT
CDR3 protein: CASSVNRDYNSPLHF

J gene: TRBJ2-1
D gene: .
CDR3 length: 12
V gene: TRBV6-5
clone size: .
CDR3 DNA: TGTGCCAGCACCCCGGGGGCTAATGAGCAGTTCTTC
CDR3 protein: CASTPGANEQFF

J gene: TRBJ2-1
D gene: TRBD2
CDR3 length: 14
V gene: TRBV24-1
clone size: .
CDR3 DNA: TGTGCCACCAGTGACGGGGGGACCTACAATGAGCAGTTCTTC
CDR3 protein: CATSDGGTYNEQFF

J gene: TRBJ1-3
D gene: .
CDR3 length: 16
V gene: TRBV5-1
clone size: .
CDR3 DNA: TGCGCCAGCAGCTCTGGGGGCACCACATCTGGAAACACCATATATTTT
CDR3 protein: CASSSGGTTSGNTIYF

J gene: TRBJ1-1
D gene: .
CDR3 length: 14
V gene: TRBV29-1
clone size: .
CDR3 DNA: TGCAGCGTTGAACCCAGAACGGTGAACACTGAAGCTTTCTTT
CDR3 protein: CSVEPRTVNTEAFF

J gene: TRBJ2-5
D gene: TRBD1
CDR3 length: 15
V gene: TRBV5-4
clone size: .
CDR3 DNA: TGTGCCAGCAGCTTGGAGGGACAGATAAAGCAGACCCAGTACTTC
CDR3 protein: CASSLEGQIKQTQYF

J gene: TRBJ1-3
D gene: .
CDR3 length: 13
V gene: TRBV7-9
clone size: .
CDR3 DNA: TGTGCCAGCAGCCTCCAAGCGGGAAACACCATATATTTT
CDR3 protein: CASSLQAGNTIYF